A selection of T cell receptor beta chains follows, all from one sample in a study of T cell clonotyping in hematopoietic cell transplantation. The data were produced by immunoSEQ multiplex PCR, yet TCRdb's version contains in-frame clones alone and is incomplete. The sample records roughly 30,000 clones, just over 90% being singletons. Here the sequenced sample was peripheral blood mononuclear cells, taken before stem cell transplant. The receptors here all came from a man in his forties or fifties with acute myeloid leukemia. Some clones in this sample may be carry-over from other donors' samples. CDR3s include the opening cysteine and the closing phenylalanine or tryptophan. D genes are given only for firm matches. For some rows the clone size is stated as once, few or many, or as a class when expanded; others skip it.

TRBV28,TRBJ2-5,TRBD1,NA,CASSLTGEETQYF,TGTGCCAGCAGTTTGACAGGGGAAGAGACCCAGTACTTC
TRBV2,TRBJ2-3,TRBD2,NA,CASSPGLVTDTQYF,TGTGCCAGCAGCCCCGGACTAGTAACAGATACGCAGTATTTT
TRBV7-8,TRBJ1-2,TRBD1,NA,CASSLAPRTGYGYTF,TGTGCCAGCAGCTTAGCCCCTCGGACAGGCTATGGCTACACCTTC
TRBV7-2,TRBJ2-5,NA,once,CASSLGGPQYF,TGTGCCAGCAGCTTAGGAGGGCCCCAGTACTTC
TRBV30,TRBJ1-3,NA,NA,CAWSGWPGNTIYF,TGTGCCTGGAGTGGGTGGCCTGGAAACACCATATATTTT
TRBV7-6,TRBJ2-5,TRBD2,NA,CASTPSGTSGGVQETQYF,TGTGCCAGCACCCCTAGCGGGACTAGCGGGGGGGTTCAAGAGACCCAGTACTTC
TRBV5-6,TRBJ1-2,TRBD1,NA,CASSLAGGYGYTF,TGTGCCAGCAGCTTGGCAGGGGGCTATGGCTACACCTTC
TRBV6-5,TRBJ2-7,TRBD2,NA,CASGAAGGLYEQYF,TGTGCCAGCGGGGCAGCGGGAGGGCTCTACGAGCAGTACTTC
TRBV19,TRBJ2-7,TRBD2,once,CASSASTSGSFEQYF,TGTGCCAGTAGTGCGTCGACTAGCGGGAGCTTCGAGCAGTACTTC
TRBV11-2,TRBJ2-7,NA,NA,CASSLAGTYEQYF,TGTGCCAGCAGCTTAGCTGGGACCTACGAGCAGTACTTC
TRBV7-9,TRBJ2-3,NA,NA,CACLATGRTDTQYF,TGTGCCTGCCTTGCAACCGGGAGAACAGATACGCAGTATTTT
TRBV4-2,TRBJ1-2,NA,NA,CASSPRGEDYGYTF,TGTGCCAGCAGCCCCCGAGGGGAGGACTATGGCTACACCTTC
TRBV18,TRBJ1-4,NA,NA,CASSLTADRQNEKLFF,TGTGCCAGCTCACTGACCGCCGACAGACAGAATGAAAAACTGTTTTTT
TRBV10-2,TRBJ1-3,NA,once,CASTAQTSSGNTIYF,TGCGCCAGCACCGCACAGACGTCCTCTGGAAACACCATATATTTT
TRBV7-9,TRBJ2-7,NA,NA,CASSLSSHEQYF,TGTGCCAGCAGCTTGAGCTCCCACGAGCAGTACTTC
TRBV7-9,TRBJ2-7,TRBD1,NA,CASTGQGVYEQYF,TGTGCCAGCACCGGACAGGGGGTTTACGAGCAGTACTTC
TRBV30,TRBJ2-5,NA,NA,CAWSAQETQYF,TGTGCCTGGAGTGCCCAAGAGACCCAGTACTTC
TRBV7-2,TRBJ2-5,NA,NA,CASSQNGGGGETQYF,TGTGCCAGCAGTCAAAATGGAGGGGGAGGGGAGACCCAGTACTTC
TRBV27,TRBJ2-7,TRBD2,NA,CATRLGASGSYEQYF,TGTGCCACGCGGTTAGGGGCTAGCGGGAGCTACGAGCAGTACTTC
TRBV7-9,TRBJ2-7,TRBD1,NA,CASSPGQGNNEQYF,TGTGCCAGCAGCCCGGGACAGGGAAATAACGAGCAGTACTTC
TRBV9,TRBJ2-1,TRBD2,few,CASILAGGPDNEQFF,TGTGCCAGCATCCTAGCGGGAGGCCCTGACAATGAGCAGTTCTTC
TRBV6-1,TRBJ1-4,NA,NA,CASRDPDRLLFF,TGTGCCAGCAGAGATCCGGACAGATTACTGTTTTTT
TRBV5-5,TRBJ2-5,NA,once,CASTLGAAQETQYF,TGTGCCAGCACCCTGGGGGCGGCCCAAGAGACCCAGTACTTC
TRBV4-3,TRBJ2-5,NA,once,CASSQDWLAGQGSETQYF,TGCGCCAGCAGCCAAGATTGGCTAGCGGGACAGGGTTCAGAGACCCAGTACTTC